These 26 T cell receptor beta chains came from one sample sequenced in a study of cytomegalovirus exposure and HLA in healthy donors (TCRdb year 2017). The library relied on the immunoSEQ multiplex PCR assay. For the multiplex PCR, a mixture combining 60 forward primers for TCR Vbeta segments and 13 reverse primers for TCR Jbeta segments was used. Held by TCRdb, this immuneACCESS table contains in-frame sequences only and omits some clones. Under half of the omission traces to an unresolved V gene where checked; the cause of the rest is unknown. The sample table shows about 200,000 clones, and approximately 79% are seen once. About 0.2% of the sample is held by the ten biggest clonotypes. The sample comprised PBMCs. The receptors come from a girl aged 2-15 years in good health and CMV-seronegative.

This clone was seen once. V is TRBV7-2 and J is TRBJ2-5, with TRBD2 matching 8 bases. V lost 5 bases and J lost 10; bases outside the gene matches: 15. Germline CDR1 and CDR2: SGHTA and FQGNSA. There are 15 residues in the CDR3. CDR3 protein: CASSPQAAGGRFQYF. CDR3 nucleotide sequence: TGTGCCAGCAGCCCACAGGCCGCGGGGGGCCGATTCCAGTACTTC.

The chain recombines TRBV2 with TRBJ1-2, with 7 nucleotides matching TRBD1. This CDR3 contains 12 residues. J gave up 8 bases and V 4 bases, and 4 bases lay outside the gene matches. Germline assignment: CDR1 SNHLY and CDR2 FYNNEI. As DNA, the CDR3 is TGTGCCAGCAGTGTTAGGGGGCAGGGCTACACCTTC. Protein: CASSVRGQGYTF.

CDR3 amino acids: CASSQDRAGGLDEQFF. DNA for the CDR3: TGCGCCAGCAGCCAAGATCGAGCGGGGGGCCTGGATGAGCAGTTCTTC. The J gene is TRBJ2-1, the V gene TRBV4-1; 9 positions agree with TRBD2. The CDR3 runs to 16 residues. Germline-derived CDR1 and CDR2 are MGHRA and YSYEKL. Trimming at V came to 0 bases and at J to 8 bases, leaving 8 bases not matched to a gene.

Only a few counts were recorded for this clone. Other DNA sequences in this specimen translate into the identical CDR3. The rearrangement uses TRBV4-2 and TRBJ1-4; 7 bases map to TRBD1. V dropped 0 bases and J dropped 2; count of bases not matched to a gene: 3. This CDR3 has 16 residues. Germline V CDR1 and CDR2: LGHNA, YNFKEQ. This chain's CDR3 is CASSQERQGTNEKLFF. CDR3 in DNA: TGTGCCAGCAGCCAAGAACGACAGGGCACTAATGAAAAACTGTTTTTT.

The chain uses TRBV9 and TRBJ2-1; no definite D call. With 0 bases removed from V and 4 bases from J, the gap between germline ends came to 8 bases. This CDR3 spans 14 amino acids. Germline CDR1 is SGDLS and CDR2 is YYNGEE. The CDR3: CASSVENSYNEQFF. The CDR3 region has the DNA TGTGCCAGCAGCGTAGAGAACAGTTACAATGAGCAGTTCTTC.

This chain connects TRBV7-2 to TRBJ2-5; weak D call: TRBD1 (5 bases). Germline-derived CDR1 and CDR2 are SGHTA and FQGNSA. Trimming removed 3 bases at V and 5 bases at J, with 16 bases between. The CDR3 loop spans 15 amino acids. CDR3 sequence reads: CASSFQYGPGETQYF. CDR3 coding DNA: TGTGCCAGCAGCTTCCAGTATGGGCCAGGGGAGACCCAGTACTTC. Filled out from reference TRBV7-2 and TRBJ2-5, the complete variable domain reads GAGVSQSPSNKVTEKGKDVELRCDPISGHTALYWYRQSLGQGLEFLIYFQGNSAPDKSGLPSDRFSAERTGGSVSTLTIQRTQQEDSAVYLCASSFQYGPGETQYFGPGTRLLVL.

The V gene is TRBV4-1, the J gene TRBJ2-1; 12 bases are shared with TRBD1. The CDR3 length is 16 residues. Germline V gene lookup returns CDR1 MGHRA and CDR2 YSYEKL. Trimming at V came to 0 bases and at J to 8 bases, leaving 5 bases not matched to a gene. CDR3 sequence: CASSQDPGTGGDEQFF. CDR3 nucleotide sequence: TGCGCCAGCAGCCAAGATCCTGGGACAGGGGGCGATGAGCAGTTCTTC.

The CDR3 sequence: CASTGYRNTEAFF. The CDR3 DNA is TGCGCCAGCACGGGGTATCGCAACACTGAAGCTTTCTTT. The rearrangement uses TRBV5-1 and TRBJ1-1, with D hard to call. V was clipped by 6 bases and J by 2 bases, with 11 bases between them. The germline CDR1 and CDR2 sequences are SGHRS and YFSETQ. The CDR3 runs to 13 residues.

The chain uses TRBV5-1 and TRBJ2-3; D gene uncertain. Germline CDR1 reads SGHRS; CDR2 reads YFSETQ. V was shortened by 4 bases and J by 4 bases, with 10 bases between the two germline ends. The CDR3 covers 13 residues. The CDR3 DNA reads TGCGCCAGCAGCCCTACGGGTCCAGATACGCAGTATTTT. It is translated as CASSPTGPDTQYF.

The chain joins TRBV7-9 to TRBJ2-3; D perhaps matches TRBD1 (6 bases). V was cut by 5 bases and J by 0 bases, with 9 bases left in between. The CDR3 is made up of 14 amino acids. Germline V gene data show CDR1 as SEHNR and CDR2 as FQNEAQ (reference sequence). The CDR3 DNA reads as TGTGCCAGCAGCCAACAGGGTAGCACAGATACGCAGTATTTT. This gives the protein CASSQQGSTDTQYF.

This rearrangement joins TRBV2 to TRBJ1-2, with TRBD1 matching over 8 bases. Germline V gene lookup returns CDR1 SNHLY and CDR2 FYNNEI. The CDR3 has 14 residues. Unmatched junction bases numbered 6, after V lost 1 base and J lost 8 bases. The CDR3 reads CASSEVAGGSGYTF. Here the CDR3 DNA reads TGTGCCAGCAGTGAAGTTGCAGGGGGCTCCGGCTACACCTTC.

This chain links TRBV7-9 with TRBJ1-1, with TRBD1 as a possible D gene (6 bases). The V gene lost 5 bases and the J gene lost 8 bases, with 15 bases spanning the gap. The CDR3 length is 13 residues. Germline assignment: CDR1 SEHNR and CDR2 FQNEAQ (reference sequence). The CDR3 loop reads CASSGQVQGEAFF. The CDR3 DNA sequence: TGTGCCAGCAGCGGACAAGTCCAGGGGGAAGCTTTCTTT.

This clone was counted between two and nine times. The rearrangement uses TRBV2 and TRBJ2-5; D is uncertain. Deletions cut 7 bases from V and 0 bases from J, with 12 bases between. Germline CDR1 reads SNHLY; CDR2 reads FYNNEI. The CDR3 has 14 residues. CDR3 DNA sequence: TGTGCCAGCAACTTGTGGGCCGACCAAGAGACCCAGTACTTC. This codes for CASNLWADQETQYF.

The chain couples TRBV5-1 to TRBJ2-5; 7 bases map to TRBD2. Germline values: CDR1 SGHRS, CDR2 YFSETQ. Unmatched junction bases numbered 8, after V lost 4 bases and J lost 5 bases. The CDR3 covers 14 residues. The CDR3 bases are TGCGCCAGCAGCCCGACTAGCCCTTGGGAGACCCAGTACTTC. Protein sequence: CASSPTSPWETQYF.

The chain is built from TRBV2 and TRBJ1-4; TRBD1 matches at 8 bases. The CDR3 spans 14 residues. Trimming at V came to 5 bases and at J to 8 bases, leaving 7 bases not matched to a gene. Germline lookup yields CDR1 SNHLY and CDR2 FYNNEI. The CDR3 DNA follows: TGTGCCAGCAGTTACCAGGGGGCGGGGGAAAAACTGTTTTTT. Translated: CASSYQGAGEKLFF. Together with reference TRBV2 and TRBJ1-4, the CDR3 gives the full variable domain: EPEVTQTPSHQVTQMGQEVILRCVPISNHLYFYWYRQILGQKVEFLVSFYNNEISEKSEIFDDQFSVERPDGSNFTLKIRSTKLEDSAMYFCASSYQGAGEKLFFGSGTQLSVL.

V usage is TRBV19 and J usage is TRBJ1-1; the D gene is possibly TRBD1 (6 bases). Germline V lookup: CDR1 LNHDA, CDR2 SQIVND (reference sequence). The CDR3 consists of 15 residues. V was clipped by 6 bases and J by 3 bases, with 17 bases between them. CDR3 nucleotide sequence: TGTGCCAGTAGAACGGTGCAGGGGCGATACACTGAAGCTTTCTTT. Its protein is CASRTVQGRYTEAFF.

The chain employs TRBV5-1 and TRBJ1-2, with D uncertain. There are 13 residues in the CDR3. Trimming removed 0 bases at V and 4 bases at J, with 7 bases between. The germline V gene encodes CDR1 SGHRS and CDR2 YFSETQ. The CDR3, as DNA: TGCGCCAGCAGCTTGGACGTAGCCTATGGCTACACCTTC. It yields the protein CASSLDVAYGYTF.

CDR3 DNA sequence: TGTGCCAGCAGTGCAGTTTATCAAGAGACCCAGTACTTC. This gives the protein CASSAVYQETQYF. This rearrangement joins TRBV2 to TRBJ2-5; unclear D gene. This CDR3 has 13 amino acids. Germline CDR1 is SNHLY and CDR2 is FYNNEI. Deletions cut 4 bases from V and 2 bases from J, with 8 bases between.

The V and J genes are TRBV7-2 and TRBJ2-7, with D possibly TRBD2 on 7 matching bases. This CDR3 comprises 16 residues. Germline CDR1 and CDR2: SGHTA and FQGNSA. With 5 bases removed from V and 3 bases from J, the gap between germline ends came to 20 bases. As DNA, the CDR3 is TGTGCCAGCAGCCTGGTTGGGGGGGCGCGGGGCTACGAGCAGTACTTC. Protein: CASSLVGGARGYEQYF.

The chain uses TRBV6-1 and TRBJ1-2, with 7 bases identical to TRBD1. With 5 bases clipped from V and 3 bases from J, the junction kept 6 bases outside the gene matches. CDR1 and CDR2 (germline): MNHNS, SASEGT. The CDR3 is made up of 14 amino acids. The CDR3, as DNA: TGTGCCAGCAGTCCCGGGACAGAGGACTATGGCTACACCTTC. Its protein product is CASSPGTEDYGYTF.

The V gene is TRBV5-1, the J gene TRBJ2-1; the D gene is possibly TRBD1 (6 bases). V lost 1 base and J lost 5, with 10 bases in between. The CDR3 is made up of 14 amino acids. The V gene's germline CDR1 is SGHRS and CDR2 YFSETQ. CDR3 amino acids: CASSLTGYNNEQFF. CDR3 DNA: TGCGCCAGCAGCTTGACAGGGTACAACAATGAGCAGTTCTTC.

The V call is TRBV7-7, the J call TRBJ2-5, with TRBD2 matching 11 bases. With 8 bases clipped from V and 4 bases from J, the junction kept 15 bases outside the gene matches. The CDR3 has 17 residues. Germline CDR1 is SSHAT and CDR2 is FNYEAQ (reference sequence). The CDR3 region has the DNA TGTGCCAGCGCCATGGGGCGGCTAGCGGGGGGTGGAGAGACCCAGTACTTC. Residues: CASAMGRLAGGGETQYF.

The chain links TRBV27 to TRBJ1-1; no reliable D call. This CDR3 spans 13 amino acids. V lost 11 bases and J 4 bases, leaving 17 bases between the germline ends. CDR1 MNHEY and CDR2 SMNVEV come from the germline V gene (reference sequence). CDR3: CAAAESPGTEAFF. Here the CDR3 DNA reads TGTGCCGCAGCCGAGAGCCCGGGCACTGAAGCTTTCTTT.

The gene calls are TRBV6-1 and TRBJ2-1; the match to TRBD2 covers 9 bases. The ends lost 3 bases at V and 4 bases at J; junction bases unmatched: 4. The CDR3 consists of 15 residues. Germline V lookup: CDR1 MNHNS, CDR2 SASEGT. CDR3 amino acids: CASSDLGLAYNEQFF. For the CDR3, the DNA is TGTGCCAGCAGTGACTTGGGACTAGCTTACAATGAGCAGTTCTTC.

This chain joins TRBV4-1 and TRBJ2-3, with D maybe TRBD2 (5 bases). Trimming shortened V by 1 base and J by 2 bases, and 7 bases separated the two germline ends. Germline CDR1 is MGHRA and CDR2 is YSYEKL. The CDR3 totals 14 residues. The CDR3 here is CASSQARATDTQYF. For the CDR3, the DNA is TGCGCCAGCAGCCAAGCGAGGGCCACAGATACGCAGTATTTT.

This chain links TRBV15 with TRBJ1-1; D gene ambiguous. Germline loops: CDR1 LNHNV, CDR2 YYDKDF (reference sequence). Deletions cut 1 base from V and 1 base from J, with 16 bases between. There are 17 residues in the CDR3. The CDR3 DNA reads as TGTGCCACCAGCAGAGGGTACCACCACCTTAGGAACACTGAAGCTTTCTTT. As protein: CATSRGYHHLRNTEAFF.